This is a list of T cell receptor beta chains from one sample in a study of identical twins. TCRdb analysed the 5' RACE reads with MiXCR anew, one entry per CDR3 protein. The sample has approximately 630,000 distinct CDR3 sequences; 7.1% are singletons. This sample was also put to use in a study of yellow fever vaccine responses in identical twins.

The source material was PBMCs. Source of these receptors: a woman in her late teens or twenties in good health. CDR3s include the opening cysteine and the closing phenylalanine or tryptophan.

>20|TRBJ2-5|TRBV20-1
CSARGGLRTSETAFQETQYF
>13|TRBJ2-7|TRBV20-1
CSAKKGTAYEQYF
>14|TRBJ2-3|TRBV24-1
CATSPDASVDTQYF
>15|TRBJ2-3|TRBV20-1
CSARVAGGGTDTQYF
>14|TRBJ2-1|TRBV7-6
CASSLRTRDNEQFF
>15|TRBJ2-2|TRBV27
CASSLVGGNTGELFF
>15|TRBJ2-6|TRBV12-3/TRBV12-4
CASSLEFTGANVLTF
>13|TRBJ1-5|TRBV7-9
CASSIGDNQPQRF
>16|TRBJ2-1|TRBV3-1
CASSPLLRGSANEQFF
>14|TRBJ2-1|TRBV5-1
CASSSSGGYNEQFF